Shown below are 29 T cell receptor beta chains from a single sample sequenced in a study of blood T cell repertoires in COVID-19. Only in-frame clones appear in the TCRdb table, and some are missing; sequencing was by immunoSEQ multiplex PCR. The profile shows approximately 390,000 clones, around 87% of them singletons. Sequencing input: peripheral blood. These TCRs come from a woman aged 60-75 years with COVID-19, enrolled during active disease.

The chain employs TRBV19 and TRBJ2-2, with a possible D match to TRBD2 (5 bases). V was trimmed by 6 bases and J by 1 base, leaving 9 bases between them. Germline V gene data show CDR1 as LNHDA and CDR2 as SQIVND (reference sequence). The CDR3 sequence is 14 residues long. The CDR3 spells CASRGGGNTGELFF. The DNA for the CDR3 is TGTGCCAGTAGGGGCGGAGGGAACACCGGGGAGCTGTTTTTT.

This clone was recorded once. The rearrangement uses TRBV27 and TRBJ2-1; 11 positions match TRBD2. J was trimmed by 5 bases and V by 7 bases; bases with no gene match: 7. Germline CDR1 reads MNHEY; CDR2 reads SMNVEV (reference sequence). The CDR3 sequence is 15 residues long. The DNA of the CDR3 is TGTGCCAGCACCCCACTAGCGGGGGAACACAATGAGCAGTTCTTC. Translated: CASTPLAGEHNEQFF.

The chain carries TRBV5-4 and TRBJ2-5, with a possible D match to TRBD2 (6 bases). Germline loops: CDR1 SGHNT, CDR2 YYREEE (reference sequence). Trimming pared 5 bases from V and 0 bases from J, leaving 14 bases between. CDR3 size: 15 residues. CDR3 bases: TGTGCCAGCAGTAATATCCGGGACTACCAAGAGACCCAGTACTTC. This encodes CASSNIRDYQETQYF.

The chain carries TRBV5-1 and TRBJ1-5; D gene uncertain. Trimming stripped 0 bases from V and 5 bases from J, with 6 bases between. This CDR3 is built from 13 residues. Looked up from germline, CDR1 is SGHRS and CDR2 is YFSETQ. The CDR3 sequence is CASSLGADQPQHF. The CDR3, as DNA: TGCGCCAGCAGCTTGGGGGCAGATCAGCCCCAGCATTTT.

In this sample, this clone turned up a few times. The chain recombines TRBV5-4 with TRBJ1-1; 7 positions agree with TRBD1. The CDR3 extends over 15 amino acids. Germline CDR1 is SGHNT and CDR2 is YYREEE (reference sequence). V was clipped by 4 bases and J by 6 bases; unmatched bases: 12. This chain's CDR3 is CASSDWARQGPEAFF. The CDR3, as DNA: TGTGCCAGCAGCGATTGGGCTAGACAGGGCCCTGAAGCTTTCTTT.

This chain joins TRBV5-1 and TRBJ1-2; D is perhaps TRBD1 (6 bases). Germline CDR1 reads SGHRS; CDR2 reads YFSETQ. This CDR3 contains 14 residues. V was pared by 1 base and J by 1 base, with 8 bases between. The CDR3 coding sequence is TGCGCCAGCAGCTTGTCAGGGGATAACTATGGCTACACCTTC. Encoded protein: CASSLSGDNYGYTF.

This chain joins TRBV14 and TRBJ1-6; TRBD1 is a possible D gene (5 bases). V was trimmed by 2 bases and J by 11 bases, leaving 19 bases between them. The CDR3 is made up of 16 amino acids. Per germline, CDR1 SGHDN and CDR2 FVKESK. CDR3 in DNA: TGTGCCAGCAGCCAATTCGGGAGGGGCGCGGAGCCACCCCTCCACTTT. Protein: CASSQFGRGAEPPLHF.

The rearrangement joins TRBV15 to TRBJ1-2; D is undetermined. CDR3 size: 13 residues. Germline V gene data show CDR1 as LNHNV and CDR2 as YYDKDF (reference sequence). V was cut by 4 bases and J by 2 bases, with 8 bases left in between. CDR3 in amino acids: CATSMPGNYGYTF. The DNA of the CDR3 is TGTGCCACCAGCATGCCAGGCAACTATGGCTACACCTTC.

This clone was seen a handful of times. For the CDR3, the DNA is TGTGCCAGCTCACCAACAGTTTATCAGCCCCAGCATTTT. This gives the protein CASSPTVYQPQHF. The chain employs TRBV18 and TRBJ1-5, with D unresolved. This CDR3 comprises 13 residues. Germline values: CDR1 KGHSH, CDR2 LQKENI. Trimming left V 2 bases short and J 5 bases short, with 7 bases between.

The rearrangement links TRBV6-5 to TRBJ1-6; 7 bases agree with TRBD1. Trimming removed 4 bases from V and 7 bases from J; junction bases left unmatched: 7. Germline-derived CDR1 and CDR2 are MNHEY and SVGAGI. The length of the CDR3 is 15 residues. The CDR3, as DNA: TGTGCCAGCAGTTCACAGGGGAAGAGGAATTCACCCCTCCACTTT. It is translated as CASSSQGKRNSPLHF.

This clone was counted only a few times. CDR3 loop: CASSQDLGLETQYF. CDR3 coding DNA: TGTGCCAGCAGCCAAGACCTGGGGCTGGAGACCCAGTACTTC. The chain has TRBV3-1 (or the pseudogene TRBV3-2) and TRBJ2-5; a possible D gene is TRBD1 (5 bases). The V gene lost 0 bases and the J gene lost 5 bases, with 10 bases spanning the gap. Germline-derived CDR1 and CDR2 are LGHDT and YNNKEL (reference sequence). This CDR3 has 14 residues.

V and J are TRBV5-1 and TRBJ1-4, with 9 bases fitting TRBD1. Trimming removed 4 bases from V and 4 bases from J; junction bases left unmatched: 5. CDR1 and CDR2 (germline): SGHRS, YFSETQ. The CDR3 consists of 15 residues. In DNA form, the CDR3 reads TGCGCCAGCAGCACCGGACAGGGGAGTAATGAAAAACTGTTTTTT. Residues: CASSTGQGSNEKLFF.

The V and J genes are TRBV18 and TRBJ1-1; no clear D gene. Germline V gives CDR1 KGHSH, CDR2 LQKENI. Trimming removed 1 base at V and 0 bases at J, with 15 bases between. The CDR3 extends over 17 amino acids. The CDR3 DNA follows: TGTGCCAGCTCACCACGTCTTTATCAGGATATGAACACTGAAGCTTTCTTT. Encoded protein: CASSPRLYQDMNTEAFF.

The chain recombines TRBV28 with TRBJ2-5, with 8 bases matching TRBD2. Germline CDR1 MDHEN, CDR2 SYDVKM. The CDR3 contains 16 residues. After removal of 3 bases from V and 5 bases from J, the junction contained 11 bases not matched to a gene. This CDR3 is CASSFGRDARSETQYF. CDR3 coding DNA: TGTGCCAGCAGTTTCGGGAGGGACGCACGATCGGAGACCCAGTACTTC.

V gene TRBV28 combines with J gene TRBJ2-2; weak D call: TRBD2 (5 bases). V was cut by 3 bases and J by 1 base, with 6 bases left in between. The CDR3 contains 14 residues. Germline V lookup: CDR1 MDHEN, CDR2 SYDVKM. The CDR3 loop reads CASSLGRNTGELFF. CDR3 coding DNA: TGTGCCAGCAGTTTGGGGAGGAACACCGGGGAGCTGTTTTTT.

The count of this clone is one. This chain connects TRBV18 to TRBJ2-1; 8 nucleotides line up with TRBD2. V gave up 4 bases and J gave up 2 bases; unmatched junction bases: 7. Germline lookup yields CDR1 KGHSH and CDR2 LQKENI. There are 16 residues in the CDR3. CDR3 coding DNA: TGTGCCAGCTCACTAAACCAAGCGGGGGCCTACAATGAGCAGTTCTTC. Its translation is CASSLNQAGAYNEQFF.

This clone has only one observation. The chain uses TRBV12-3 or TRBV12-4 and TRBJ2-1; the D is unclear. CDR3 size: 11 residues. V lost 5 bases to trimming and J lost 7 bases, with 6 bases between them. The CDR3 DNA sequence: TGTGCCAGCAGTCTTTATAATGAGCAGTTCTTC. Its protein product is CASSLYNEQFF.

In this sample, this clone turned up once. The chain is built from TRBV5-1 and TRBJ2-3; TRBD2 matches 9 bases. V lost 1 base, J lost 0 bases, and 15 bases stayed unmatched. The V gene's germline CDR1 is SGHRS and CDR2 YFSETQ. The CDR3 consists of 20 residues. For the CDR3, the DNA is TGCGCCAGCAGCTTGAGATTAACCGGGACTAGCTACACTAGCACAGATACGCAGTATTTT. Protein sequence: CASSLRLTGTSYTSTDTQYF. Full variable domain (remainder filled in from reference TRBV5-1 and TRBJ2-3): KAGVTQTPRYLIKTRGQQVTLSCSPISGHRSVSWYQQTPGQGLQFLFEYFSETQRNKGNFPGRFSGRQFSNSRSEMNVSTLELGDSALYLCASSLRLTGTSYTSTDTQYFGPGTRLTVL.

The genes are TRBV27 and TRBJ1-1, with TRBD1 matching over 8 bases. Germline V gene sequence: CDR1 MNHEY, CDR2 SMNVEV (reference sequence). The CDR3 has 15 residues. V lost 5 bases, J lost 1 base, and 6 bases stayed unmatched. The DNA of the CDR3 is TGTGCCAGCAGTCTCAGGGGGACAGGGAACACTGAAGCTTTCTTT. As protein: CASSLRGTGNTEAFF.

The chain carries TRBV27 and TRBJ2-5; 9 bases are shared with TRBD1. Germline trimming cut 5 bases from V and 5 bases from J; bases unmatched to any gene: 6. Per the germline V gene, CDR1 is MNHEY and CDR2 is SMNVEV (reference sequence). The CDR3 runs 14 residues. The CDR3 sequence: CASSATGGFETQYF. CDR3 in DNA: TGTGCCAGCAGTGCAACAGGGGGCTTCGAGACCCAGTACTTC.

V and J are TRBV3-1 (or the pseudogene TRBV3-2) and TRBJ1-2; a possible D gene is TRBD1 (5 bases). The V gene's germline CDR1 is LGHDT and CDR2 YNNKEL (reference sequence). CDR3 length equals 16 residues. V lost 5 bases, J lost 6 bases, and 22 bases lay in between. CDR3: CASSTWTTFRSDGYTF. The CDR3 DNA reads as TGTGCCAGCAGCACCTGGACAACGTTCCGGTCAGATGGCTACACCTTC.

The chain uses TRBV2 and TRBJ2-7; 13 bases match TRBD2. V lost 6 bases, J lost 3 bases, and 5 bases stayed unmatched. This CDR3 contains 15 residues. Germline-derived CDR1 and CDR2 are SNHLY and FYNNEI. CDR3 sequence (DNA): TGTGCCAGCAGCGCAGGGACTAGCGGGGACTACGAGCAGTACTTC. It translates to CASSAGTSGDYEQYF.

The rearrangement joins TRBV7-9 to TRBJ2-1, with 10 bases aligning to TRBD2. CDR1 is SEHNR and CDR2 is FQNEAQ in the germline V gene (reference sequence). The CDR3 is 17 amino acids. Trimming cost V 4 bases and J 1 base; bases outside gene matches: 7. The DNA for the CDR3 is TGTGCCAGCAGCTCAACACTAGCGGGGAAATCCTACAATGAGCAGTTCTTC. This sequence encodes CASSSTLAGKSYNEQFF.

V is TRBV3-1 (or the pseudogene TRBV3-2) and J is TRBJ2-2; 9 bases agree with TRBD1. The CDR3 totals 16 residues. Germline values: CDR1 LGHDT, CDR2 YNNKEL (reference sequence). Trimming cost V 4 bases and J 2 bases; bases outside gene matches: 5. The CDR3: CASSPRQGGNTGELFF. CDR3 nucleotide sequence: TGTGCCAGCAGCCCCCGACAGGGGGGTAACACCGGGGAGCTGTTTTTT.

V gene TRBV11-2 combines with J gene TRBJ2-1; D remains ambiguous. Per the germline V gene, CDR1 is SGHAT and CDR2 is FQNNGV. The CDR3 spans 14 residues. The ends were cut back, 4 bases at V and 3 bases at J, with 10 bases in the middle. CDR3 sequence reads: CASSSEAVYNEQFF. Written as DNA, the CDR3 is TGTGCCAGCAGCTCCGAGGCGGTCTACAATGAGCAGTTCTTC.

The chain joins TRBV28 to TRBJ2-3, with D perhaps TRBD2 (5 bases). Germline V CDR1 and CDR2: MDHEN, SYDVKM. V lost 6 bases, J lost 11 bases, and 12 bases lay in between. The CDR3 sequence is 11 residues long. As DNA, the CDR3 is TGTGCCAGCAGCGGATTTGGAGGGCAGTATTTT. Protein: CASSGFGGQYF.

The chain combines TRBV29-1 with TRBJ1-5, with D possibly matching TRBD1 (6 bases). The V end lost 7 bases, the J end lost 4 bases, and 14 bases lay between the germline ends. The CDR3 runs 13 residues. Germline V CDR1 and CDR2: SQVTM, ANQGSEA. The CDR3 protein is CSATEGGNQPQHF. The CDR3 DNA reads as TGCAGCGCGACTGAAGGGGGAAATCAGCCCCAGCATTTT.

The rearrangement links TRBV6-1 to TRBJ1-5; TRBD1 is a possible D gene (6 bases). Trimming left V 4 bases short and J 1 base short, with 23 bases between. Germline CDR1 and CDR2: MNHNS and SASEGT. The CDR3 totals 19 residues. The CDR3 nucleotides read TGTGCCAGCAGTGCTTTCCTCGTGTCAGGGGCGTCGAGCAATCAGCCCCAGCATTTT. This encodes CASSAFLVSGASSNQPQHF.

The rearrangement uses TRBV25-1 and TRBJ2-1; 7 bases align to TRBD1. Germline-derived CDR1 and CDR2 are MGHDK and SYGVNS. CDR3 length equals 13 residues. V gave up 6 bases and J gave up 8 bases; unmatched junction bases: 7. The CDR3 DNA sequence: TGTGCCAGCAGACGAGGACAGGTGGATGAGCAGTTCTTC. Amino acids: CASRRGQVDEQFF.